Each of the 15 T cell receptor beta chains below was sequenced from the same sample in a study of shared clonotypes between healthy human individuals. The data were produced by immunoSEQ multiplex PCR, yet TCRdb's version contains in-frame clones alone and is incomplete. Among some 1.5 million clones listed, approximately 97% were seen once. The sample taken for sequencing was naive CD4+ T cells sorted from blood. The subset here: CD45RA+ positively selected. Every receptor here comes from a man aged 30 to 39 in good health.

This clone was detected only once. CDR3: CATSTGTGNQPQHF. CDR3 DNA: TGTGCCACCAGCACCGGGACAGGCAATCAGCCCCAGCATTTT. This chain uses TRBV15 with TRBJ1-5, with TRBD1 identical over 7 bases. Per germline, CDR1 LNHNV and CDR2 YYDKDF (reference sequence). The CDR3 spans 14 residues. V lost 4 bases to trimming and J lost 2 bases; unmatched junction nucleotides: 2.

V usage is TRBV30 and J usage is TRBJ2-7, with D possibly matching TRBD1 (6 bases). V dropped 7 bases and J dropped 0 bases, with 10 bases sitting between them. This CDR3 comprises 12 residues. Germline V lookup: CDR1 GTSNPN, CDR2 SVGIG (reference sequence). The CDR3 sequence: CASRGSSYEQYF. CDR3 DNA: TGTGCCTCCAGGGGAAGCTCCTACGAGCAGTACTTC.

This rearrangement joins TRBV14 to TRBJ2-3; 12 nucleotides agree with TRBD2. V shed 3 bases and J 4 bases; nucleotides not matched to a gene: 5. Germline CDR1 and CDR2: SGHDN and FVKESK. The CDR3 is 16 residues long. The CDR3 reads CASSQTSGRKADTQYF. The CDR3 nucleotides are TGTGCCAGCAGCCAGACTAGCGGGAGAAAGGCAGATACGCAGTATTTT.

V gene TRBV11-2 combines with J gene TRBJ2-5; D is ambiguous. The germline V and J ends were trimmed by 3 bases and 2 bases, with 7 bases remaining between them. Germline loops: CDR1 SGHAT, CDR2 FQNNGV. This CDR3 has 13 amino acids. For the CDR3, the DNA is TGTGCCAGCAGCTTGTCGGATCAAGAGACCCAGTACTTC. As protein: CASSLSDQETQYF. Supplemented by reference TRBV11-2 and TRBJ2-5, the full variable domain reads EAGVAQSPRYKIIEKRQSVAFWCNPISGHATLYWYQQILGQGPKLLIQFQNNGVVDDSQLPKDRFSAERLKGVDSTLKIQPAKLEDSAVYLCASSLSDQETQYFGPGTRLLVL.

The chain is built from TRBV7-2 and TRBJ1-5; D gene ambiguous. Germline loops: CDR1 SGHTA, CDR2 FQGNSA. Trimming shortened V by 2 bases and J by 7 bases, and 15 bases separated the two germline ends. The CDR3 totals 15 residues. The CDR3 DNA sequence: TGTGCCAGCAGCTTATACTTTGGAACGGACCAGCCCCAGCATTTT. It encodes CASSLYFGTDQPQHF.

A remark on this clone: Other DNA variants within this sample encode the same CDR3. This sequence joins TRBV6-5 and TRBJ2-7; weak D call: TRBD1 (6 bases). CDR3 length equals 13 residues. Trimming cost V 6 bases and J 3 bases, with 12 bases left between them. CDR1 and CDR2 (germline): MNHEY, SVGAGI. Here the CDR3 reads CASSRTVDYEQYF. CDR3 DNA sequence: TGTGCCAGCAGCAGGACAGTAGACTACGAGCAGTACTTC.

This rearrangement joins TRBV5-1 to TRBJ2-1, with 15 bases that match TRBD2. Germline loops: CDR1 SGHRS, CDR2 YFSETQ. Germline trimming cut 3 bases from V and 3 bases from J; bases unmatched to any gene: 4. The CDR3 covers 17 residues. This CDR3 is CASSWGLAGGHYNEQFF. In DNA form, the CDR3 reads TGCGCCAGCAGCTGGGGACTAGCGGGAGGTCACTACAATGAGCAGTTCTTC.

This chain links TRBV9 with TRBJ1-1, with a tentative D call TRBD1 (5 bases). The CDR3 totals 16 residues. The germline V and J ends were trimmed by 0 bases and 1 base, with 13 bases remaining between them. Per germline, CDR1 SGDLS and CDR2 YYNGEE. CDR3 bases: TGTGCCAGCAGCGTAGTAGGGACTACAGGGAACACTGAAGCTTTCTTT. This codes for CASSVVGTTGNTEAFF. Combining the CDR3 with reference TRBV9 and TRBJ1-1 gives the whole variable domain DSGVTQTPKHLITATGQRVTLRCSPRSGDLSVYWYQQSLDQGLQFLIQYYNGEERAKGNILERFSAQQFPDLHSELNLSSLELGDSALYFCASSVVGTTGNTEAFFGQGTRLTVV.

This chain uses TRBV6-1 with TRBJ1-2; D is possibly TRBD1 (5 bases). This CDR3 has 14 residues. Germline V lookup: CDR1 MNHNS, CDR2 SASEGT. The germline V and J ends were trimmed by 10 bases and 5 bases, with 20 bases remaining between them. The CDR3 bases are TGTGCCACGCGGTTTGGGCAGGGAGAGTATGGCTACACCTTC. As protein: CATRFGQGEYGYTF.

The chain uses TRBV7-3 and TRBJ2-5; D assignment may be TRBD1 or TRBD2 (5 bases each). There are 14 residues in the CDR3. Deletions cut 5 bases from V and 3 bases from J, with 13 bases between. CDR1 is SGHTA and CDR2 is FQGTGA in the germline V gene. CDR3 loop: CASSANRGEETQYF. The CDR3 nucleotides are TGTGCCAGCAGCGCGAACAGAGGGGAAGAGACCCAGTACTTC. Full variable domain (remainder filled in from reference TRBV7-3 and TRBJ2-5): GAGVSQTPSNKVTEKGKYVELRCDPISGHTALYWYRQSLGQGPEFLIYFQGTGAADDSGLPNDRFFAVRPEGSVSTLKIQRTERGDSAVYLCASSANRGEETQYFGPGTRLLVL.

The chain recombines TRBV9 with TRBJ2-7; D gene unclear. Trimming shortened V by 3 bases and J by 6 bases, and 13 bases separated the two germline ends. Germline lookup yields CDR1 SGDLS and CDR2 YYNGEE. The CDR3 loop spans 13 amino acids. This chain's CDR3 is CASSGPLSLEQYF. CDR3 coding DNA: TGTGCCAGCAGCGGACCTTTGTCTCTCGAGCAGTACTTC.

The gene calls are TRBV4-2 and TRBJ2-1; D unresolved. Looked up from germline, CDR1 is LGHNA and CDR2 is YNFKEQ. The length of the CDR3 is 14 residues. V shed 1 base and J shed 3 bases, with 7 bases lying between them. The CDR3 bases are TGTGCCAGCAGCCAAGTGAAGGGCTACAATGAGCAGTTCTTC. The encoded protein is CASSQVKGYNEQFF.

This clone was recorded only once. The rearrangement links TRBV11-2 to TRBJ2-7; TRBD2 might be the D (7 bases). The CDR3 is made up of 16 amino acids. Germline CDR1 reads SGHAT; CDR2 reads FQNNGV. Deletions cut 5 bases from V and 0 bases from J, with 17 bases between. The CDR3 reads CASSQGGGVSSYEQYF. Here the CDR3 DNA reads TGTGCCAGCAGCCAGGGCGGGGGCGTGAGCTCCTACGAGCAGTACTTC.

The CDR3 reads CASSHRDRLANTGELFF. CDR3 bases: TGTGCCAGCTCCCACCGGGACAGGCTCGCGAACACCGGGGAGCTGTTTTTT. The genes are TRBV18 and TRBJ2-2, with 8 bases fitting TRBD1. Germline CDR1 is KGHSH and CDR2 is LQKENI. J was trimmed by 0 bases and V by 6 bases; bases with no gene match: 9. The CDR3 sequence is 17 residues long.

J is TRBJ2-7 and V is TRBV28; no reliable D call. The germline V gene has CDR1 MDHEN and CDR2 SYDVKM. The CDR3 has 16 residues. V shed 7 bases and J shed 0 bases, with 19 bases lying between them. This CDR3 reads CASNSYPRPSSYEQYF. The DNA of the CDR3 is TGTGCCAGCAATAGTTACCCTCGCCCGAGCTCCTACGAGCAGTACTTC.